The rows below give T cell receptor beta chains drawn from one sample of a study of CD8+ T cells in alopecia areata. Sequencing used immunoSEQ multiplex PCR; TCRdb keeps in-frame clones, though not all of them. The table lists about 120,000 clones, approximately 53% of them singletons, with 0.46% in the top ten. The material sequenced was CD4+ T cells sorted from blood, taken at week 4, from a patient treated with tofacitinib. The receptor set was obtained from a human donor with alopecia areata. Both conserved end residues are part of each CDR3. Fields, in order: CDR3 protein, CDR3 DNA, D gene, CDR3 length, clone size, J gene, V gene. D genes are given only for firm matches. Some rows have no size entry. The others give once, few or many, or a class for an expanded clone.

cdr3_aa: CAWSVVETQYF
cdr3_nt: TGTGCCTGGAGTGTAGTGGAGACCCAGTACTTC
d_call: .
cdr3_length: 11
clone_size: .
j_call: TRBJ2-5
v_call: TRBV30

cdr3_aa: CALQTASGANVLTF
cdr3_nt: TGTGCCCTCCAAACGGCATCTGGGGCCAACGTCCTGACTTTC
d_call: .
cdr3_length: 14
clone_size: .
j_call: TRBJ2-6
v_call: TRBV6-1

cdr3_aa: CASSEGTTYTEAFF
cdr3_nt: TGTGCCAGCAGTGAAGGGACAACCTACACTGAAGCTTTCTTT
d_call: .
cdr3_length: 14
clone_size: .
j_call: TRBJ1-1
v_call: TRBV6-1

cdr3_aa: CAWSGKGRNTEAFF
cdr3_nt: TGTGCCTGGAGTGGAAAGGGACGGAACACTGAAGCTTTCTTT
d_call: .
cdr3_length: 14
clone_size: few
j_call: TRBJ1-1
v_call: TRBV30

cdr3_aa: CASSLGTNTGELFF
cdr3_nt: TGTGCCAGCTCACTCGGGACCAACACCGGGGAGCTGTTTTTT
d_call: .
cdr3_length: 14
clone_size: .
j_call: TRBJ2-2
v_call: TRBV18

cdr3_aa: CSVADRGYEQYF
cdr3_nt: TGCAGCGTTGCGGACAGGGGGTACGAGCAGTACTTC
d_call: TRBD1
cdr3_length: 12
clone_size: .
j_call: TRBJ2-7
v_call: TRBV29-1

cdr3_aa: CASSSGLAGFTDTQYF
cdr3_nt: TGCGCCAGCAGCTCGGGACTAGCGGGATTCACAGATACGCAGTATTTT
d_call: TRBD2
cdr3_length: 16
clone_size: .
j_call: TRBJ2-3
v_call: TRBV5-1

cdr3_aa: CASSAPNYEQYF
cdr3_nt: TGTGCCAGCAGCGCCCCCAATTACGAGCAGTACTTC
d_call: .
cdr3_length: 12
clone_size: .
j_call: TRBJ2-7
v_call: TRBV6-5

cdr3_aa: CASRPVGLAGAHEQFF
cdr3_nt: TGCGCCAGCAGACCTGTGGGACTAGCGGGAGCACATGAGCAGTTCTTC
d_call: TRBD2
cdr3_length: 16
clone_size: .
j_call: TRBJ2-1
v_call: TRBV4-1

cdr3_aa: CASSEAGRGRGYTF
cdr3_nt: TGTGCCAGCAGTGAAGCGGGCAGGGGAAGGGGCTACACCTTC
d_call: .
cdr3_length: 14
clone_size: once
j_call: TRBJ1-2
v_call: TRBV2

cdr3_aa: CASSLQGRTEAFF
cdr3_nt: TGTGCCAGCAGTTTACAGGGGAGAACTGAAGCTTTCTTT
d_call: .
cdr3_length: 13
clone_size: many
j_call: TRBJ1-1
v_call: TRBV27

cdr3_aa: CASGRTGGKAFF
cdr3_nt: TGTGCCAGCGGAAGGACAGGAGGGAAAGCTTTCTTT
d_call: TRBD1
cdr3_length: 12
clone_size: once
j_call: TRBJ1-1
v_call: TRBV2

cdr3_aa: CASSSSGRAGGSYNEQFF
cdr3_nt: TGTGCCAGCAGCTCTAGCGGGAGGGCAGGAGGGTCCTACAATGAGCAGTTCTTC
d_call: TRBD2
cdr3_length: 18
clone_size: .
j_call: TRBJ2-1
v_call: TRBV11-2

cdr3_aa: CASREDSVTEAFF
cdr3_nt: TGTGCCAGCAGGGAGGACAGTGTCACTGAAGCTTTCTTT
d_call: .
cdr3_length: 13
clone_size: .
j_call: TRBJ1-1
v_call: TRBV6-1